This T cell receptor beta chain derives from a study of cytomegalovirus exposure and HLA in healthy donors. Study context: There were 117 million unique TCR beta sequences, drawn from roughly 200 million T cells, in an earlier analysis. There were 85 million or so unique TCRs (from HLA-typed donors) in an early data release.

PCR amplification relied on 60 Vbeta primers (plus 13 Jbeta primers). Only in-frame clones appear in the TCRdb table, and some are missing; sequencing was by immunoSEQ multiplex PCR. The table has 80,000 or so clones, 78% seen once. Study results and limitations: There were reportedly fewer N-insertions in an Asian-associated ancestry cluster than the roughly 670-donor mean, in a later analysis.

The CDR3 runs 17 residues. Trimming removed 3 bases from V and 6 bases from J; junction bases left unmatched: 9. From germline, CDR1 is KGHSH and CDR2 LQKENI. For this clone: The antigen is not known.

Sequencing input: PBMCs. This receptor was identified in a man aged 35-49 years in good health and CMV-seronegative. V usage is TRBV18 and J usage is TRBJ1-5; 12 bases align to TRBD1. The CDR3 nucleotides are TGTGCCAGCTCACCGATGGGACAGGGGGCGTCAGGTCAGCCCCAGCATTTT. Translation gives CASSPMGQGASGQPQHF. Variable domain in full (rest from reference TRBV18 and TRBJ1-5): NAGVMQNPRHLVRRRGQEARLRCSPMKGHSHVYWYRQLPEEGLKFMVYLQKENIIDESGMPKERFSAEFPKEGPSILRIQQVVRGDSAAYFCASSPMGQGASGQPQHFGDGTRLSIL.